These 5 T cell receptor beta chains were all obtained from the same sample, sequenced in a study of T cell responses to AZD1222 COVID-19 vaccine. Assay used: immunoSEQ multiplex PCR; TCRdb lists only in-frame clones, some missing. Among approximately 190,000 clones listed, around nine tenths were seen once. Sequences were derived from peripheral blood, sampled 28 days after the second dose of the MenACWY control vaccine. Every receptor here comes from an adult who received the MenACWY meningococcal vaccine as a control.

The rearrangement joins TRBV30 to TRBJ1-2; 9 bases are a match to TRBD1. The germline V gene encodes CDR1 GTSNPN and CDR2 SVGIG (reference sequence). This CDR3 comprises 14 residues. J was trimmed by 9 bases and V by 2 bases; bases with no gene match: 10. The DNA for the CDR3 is TGTGCCTGGAGTCCTCAGGGGACAGGGAGGCGCTACACCTTC. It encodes CAWSPQGTGRRYTF.

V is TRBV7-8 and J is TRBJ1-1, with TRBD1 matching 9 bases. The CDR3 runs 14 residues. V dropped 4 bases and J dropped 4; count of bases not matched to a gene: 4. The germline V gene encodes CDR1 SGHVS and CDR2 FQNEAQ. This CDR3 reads CASSSRTGATEAFF. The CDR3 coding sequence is TGTGCCAGCAGCTCACGGACAGGGGCCACTGAAGCTTTCTTT.

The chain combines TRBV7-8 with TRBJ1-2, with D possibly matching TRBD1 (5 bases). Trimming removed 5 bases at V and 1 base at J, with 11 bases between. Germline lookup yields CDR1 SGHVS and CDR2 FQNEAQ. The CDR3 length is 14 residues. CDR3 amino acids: CASSLRDRNYGYTF. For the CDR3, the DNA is TGTGCCAGCAGCCTCAGGGACCGTAACTATGGCTACACCTTC.

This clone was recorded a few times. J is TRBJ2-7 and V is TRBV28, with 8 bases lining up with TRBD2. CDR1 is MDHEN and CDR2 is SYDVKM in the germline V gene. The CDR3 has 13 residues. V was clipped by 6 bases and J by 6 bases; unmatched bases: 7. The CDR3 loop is CASRSSGSAEQYF. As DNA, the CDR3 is TGTGCCAGCAGATCCAGCGGGAGTGCCGAGCAGTACTTC.

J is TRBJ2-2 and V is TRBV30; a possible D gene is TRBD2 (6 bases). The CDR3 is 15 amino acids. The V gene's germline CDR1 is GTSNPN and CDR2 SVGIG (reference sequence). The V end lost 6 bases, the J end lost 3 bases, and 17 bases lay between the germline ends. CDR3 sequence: CACHPSGGHTGELFF. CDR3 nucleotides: TGTGCCTGTCACCCCTCCGGGGGACACACCGGGGAGCTGTTTTTT. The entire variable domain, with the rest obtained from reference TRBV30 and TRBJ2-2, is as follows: SQTIHQWPATLVQPVGSPLSLECTVEGTSNPNLYWYRQAAGRGLQLLFYSVGIGQISSEVPQNLSASRPQDRQFILSSKKLLLSDSGFYLCACHPSGGHTGELFFGEGSRLTVL.